Shown below are 29 T cell receptor beta chains from a single sample sequenced in a study of identical twins. TCRdb analysed the 5' RACE reads with MiXCR anew, one entry per CDR3 protein. The sample lists about 520,000 distinct CDR3 sequences, 22% occurring once. These data are also associated with another study on T cells expressing NK-cell markers.

Sequences were obtained from CD4+ T cells sorted from blood. Every receptor here comes from a woman under 30 in good health.

This clonotype turned up a few times. This chain joins TRBV25-1 and TRBJ2-3; 8 bases align to TRBD2. Germline V gives CDR1 MGHDK, CDR2 SYGVNS. The CDR3 is 16 amino acids. V shed 3 bases and J 0 bases; nucleotides not matched to a gene: 5. CDR3 in DNA: TGTGCCAGCAGTGACTTAGCGGGACCTAGCACAGATACGCAGTATTTT. Its protein is CASSDLAGPSTDTQYF.

The V and J genes are TRBV20-1 and TRBJ2-3; D is perhaps TRBD1 (5 bases). V shed 3 bases and J shed 0 bases, with 10 bases lying between them. This CDR3 comprises 14 residues. Germline values: CDR1 DFQATT, CDR2 SNEGSKA (reference sequence). Here the CDR3 DNA reads TGCAGTGCTAGGAGACAGACTAGCACAGATACGCAGTATTTT. This encodes CSARRQTSTDTQYF.

This clonotype was observed a few times. The rearrangement joins TRBV4-2 to TRBJ2-3, with 11 bases matching TRBD2. Germline CDR1 is LGHNA and CDR2 is YNFKEQ. J gave up 0 bases and V 0 bases, and 5 bases lay outside the gene matches. The CDR3 is 18 residues long. This chain's CDR3 is CASSQDASGRYSTDTQYF. The DNA for the CDR3 is TGTGCCAGCAGCCAAGATGCTAGCGGGAGGTATAGCACAGATACGCAGTATTTT.

This chain uses TRBV9 with TRBJ2-2; the match to TRBD2 covers 9 bases. CDR1 and CDR2 from the germline V gene are SGDLS and YYNGEE. V lost 0 bases and J lost 6; bases outside the gene matches: 9. The CDR3 contains 17 residues. The CDR3 is CASSVGAGGPYAGELFF. In DNA, the CDR3 is TGTGCCAGCAGCGTAGGAGCGGGAGGACCATACGCCGGGGAGCTGTTTTTT. Complete variable domain (other parts from reference TRBV9 and TRBJ2-2): DSGVTQTPKHLITATGQRVTLRCSPRSGDLSVYWYQQSLDQGLQFLIQYYNGEERAKGNILERFSAQQFPDLHSELNLSSLELGDSALYFCASSVGAGGPYAGELFFGEGSRLTVL.

This chain joins TRBV9 and TRBJ1-3, with 7 bases lining up with TRBD1. Germline CDR1 is SGDLS and CDR2 is YYNGEE. There are 16 residues in the CDR3. J lost 0 bases, V lost 4 bases, and 7 bases had no gene match. The chain's CDR3 is CASSPGGTSSGNTIYF. CDR3 coding DNA: TGTGCCAGCAGCCCAGGGGGGACAAGCTCTGGAAACACCATATATTTT.

This clonotype has more than one count but fewer than ten. The chain combines TRBV5-1 with TRBJ2-1; D gene ambiguous. The length of the CDR3 is 17 residues. Germline V gene lookup returns CDR1 SGHRS and CDR2 YFSETQ. V was trimmed by 2 bases and J by 4 bases, leaving 19 bases between them. CDR3 sequence reads: CASSFPRMSMLYNEQFF. The CDR3 DNA follows: TGCGCCAGCAGCTTCCCCCGGATGTCCATGCTATACAATGAGCAGTTCTTC.

The chain links TRBV7-2 to TRBJ2-5, with D tentatively TRBD1 or TRBD2 (7 bases each). The germline gives CDR1 SGHTA, CDR2 FQGNSA. CDR3 length equals 16 residues. V was shortened by 5 bases and J by 4 bases, with 20 bases between the two germline ends. CDR3 sequence reads: CASSATLTGRGETQYF. In nucleotides, the CDR3 is TGTGCCAGCAGCGCGACGTTGACAGGGAGGGGAGAGACCCAGTACTTC.

The chain combines TRBV20-1 with TRBJ2-2; 7 nucleotides align to TRBD2. Losses at the gene ends were 1 base for V and 0 bases for J; bases not matched to a gene: 2. The CDR3 covers 15 residues. Germline V lookup: CDR1 DFQATT, CDR2 SNEGSKA (reference sequence). The CDR3 reads CSARVAGANTGELFF. The CDR3, as DNA: TGCAGTGCTAGAGTTGCGGGAGCGAACACCGGGGAGCTGTTTTTT.

The rearrangement joins TRBV27 to TRBJ2-5; D is perhaps TRBD2 (5 bases). The CDR3 totals 16 residues. CDR1 and CDR2 from the germline V gene are MNHEY and SMNVEV (reference sequence). V was trimmed by 1 base and J by 0 bases, leaving 12 bases between them. The CDR3 DNA sequence: TGTGCCAGCAGTTTATTTGGGCGGGCCAACCAAGAGACCCAGTACTTC. This translates into CASSLFGRANQETQYF.

The J gene is TRBJ2-7, the V gene TRBV4-1; possibly TRBD1 for D (6 bases). Trimming left V 2 bases short and J 3 bases short, with 11 bases between. Per the germline V gene, CDR1 is MGHRA and CDR2 is YSYEKL. The CDR3 loop spans 14 amino acids. Written as DNA, the CDR3 is TGCGCCAGCAGCCAACAACAGGGCCTCTACGAGCAGTACTTC. The encoded protein is CASSQQQGLYEQYF.

This clonotype was recorded a few times. The CDR3 protein is CASRRDSSGNTIYF. CDR3 bases: TGTGCCAGCAGAAGGGACAGCTCTGGAAACACCATATATTTT. The genes are TRBV12-3 or TRBV12-4 and TRBJ1-3; 7 nucleotides match TRBD1. The CDR3 loop spans 14 amino acids. V shed 6 bases and J 0 bases; nucleotides not matched to a gene: 2.

This clonotype was observed many times. The chain is built from TRBV20-1 and TRBJ2-5, with 12 bases that match TRBD2. In germline, CDR1 is DFQATT, CDR2 SNEGSKA (reference sequence). The CDR3 sequence is 14 residues long. The ends lost 2 bases at V and 3 bases at J; junction bases unmatched: 1. CDR3 sequence: CSARRTSGKETQYF. For the CDR3, the DNA is TGCAGTGCTAGAAGGACTAGCGGGAAAGAGACCCAGTACTTC.

This chain uses TRBV10-2 with TRBJ2-7; 12 positions match TRBD2. CDR3 length: 14 amino acids. In germline, CDR1 is WSHSY, CDR2 SAAADI. The ends lost 6 bases at V and 4 bases at J; junction bases unmatched: 4. CDR3 in amino acids: CASSTSGRSYEQYF. For the CDR3, the DNA is TGCGCCAGCAGCACTAGCGGGAGGTCTTACGAGCAGTACTTC.

There are many counts of this clonotype. The rearrangement uses TRBV9 and TRBJ1-3, with D tentatively TRBD1 (5 bases). From germline, CDR1 is SGDLS and CDR2 YYNGEE. The CDR3 contains 15 residues. Trimming took off 0 bases at V and 2 bases at J, with 9 bases between the two ends. CDR3 amino acids: CASSVEGFPGNTIYF. In nucleotides, the CDR3 is TGTGCCAGCAGCGTAGAGGGGTTTCCTGGAAACACCATATATTTT.

This clonotype came up a few times. The CDR3 region is CASSLAREGAKAFF. CDR3 DNA: TGTGCCAGCAGTTTAGCAAGGGAGGGGGCTAAAGCTTTCTTT. V and J are TRBV12-3 or TRBV12-4 and TRBJ1-1; TRBD1 agrees at 7 bases. This CDR3 region has 14 residues. Germline trimming cut 0 bases from V and 9 bases from J; bases unmatched to any gene: 7.

This clonotype has more than one count but fewer than ten. V and J are TRBV19 and TRBJ1-6, with TRBD1 identical over 7 bases. Germline V lookup: CDR1 LNHDA, CDR2 SQIVND (reference sequence). With 5 bases clipped from V and 7 bases from J, the junction kept 8 bases outside the gene matches. CDR3 size: 15 residues. CDR3 loop: CASSAQGLGNSPLHF. The CDR3 DNA sequence: TGTGCCAGTAGTGCACAGGGGCTGGGGAATTCACCCCTCCACTTT.

The CDR3 coding sequence is TGTGCCAGCAGCTACCTAGCAACCAAAAACATTCAGTACTTC. Protein product: CASSYLATKNIQYF. The V gene is TRBV2, the J gene TRBJ2-4, with a possible D match to TRBD2 (5 bases). The germline V gene encodes CDR1 SNHLY and CDR2 FYNNEI. V was shortened by 6 bases and J by 2 bases, with 11 bases between the two germline ends. CDR3 length: 14 residues.

The gene calls are TRBV7-2 and TRBJ2-4; TRBD2 might be the D (5 bases). The germline CDR1 and CDR2 sequences are SGHTA and FQGNSA. This CDR3 has 14 amino acids. V gave up 1 base and J gave up 6 bases, with 10 bases separating them. The CDR3 region has the DNA TGTGCCAGCAGCTTAGGGCTAGCAGGAAACATTCAGTACTTC. As protein: CASSLGLAGNIQYF. The entire variable domain, with the rest obtained from reference TRBV7-2 and TRBJ2-4, is as follows: GAGVSQSPSNKVTEKGKDVELRCDPISGHTALYWYRQSLGQGLEFLIYFQGNSAPDKSGLPSDRFSAERTGGSVSTLTIQRTQQEDSAVYLCASSLGLAGNIQYFGAGTRLSVL.

This clonotype appeared a few times. The chain is built from TRBV27 and TRBJ2-7, with D maybe TRBD2 (6 bases). Germline assignment: CDR1 MNHEY and CDR2 SMNVEV (reference sequence). Trimming left V 3 bases short and J 6 bases short, with 15 bases between. This CDR3 region has 14 residues. Written as DNA, the CDR3 is TGTGCCAGCAGTTTGAGGGGCCGGGGGAGCGAGCAGTACTTC. It yields the protein CASSLRGRGSEQYF.

This clonotype was observed a few times. J is TRBJ2-4 and V is TRBV12-3 or TRBV12-4; 8 nucleotides line up with TRBD2. Trimming removed 6 bases from V and 8 bases from J; junction bases left unmatched: 9. The CDR3 is made up of 14 amino acids. The CDR3 region is CASRRAGAGDIQYF. CDR3 in DNA: TGTGCCAGCAGACGAGCGGGAGCAGGAGACATTCAGTACTTC.

This chain's CDR3 is CASSLIQGATEAFF. CDR3 coding DNA: TGCGCCAGCAGCTTAATCCAGGGGGCCACTGAAGCTTTCTTT. This rearrangement joins TRBV5-1 to TRBJ1-1; 8 bases are a match to TRBD1. Germline V CDR1 and CDR2: SGHRS, YFSETQ. The V segment lost 2 bases and the J segment 4 bases; nucleotides outside the gene matches: 4. This CDR3 region has 14 residues.

The gene calls are TRBV20-1 and TRBJ1-1, with D unclear. This CDR3 is built from 12 residues. Germline V CDR1 and CDR2: DFQATT, SNEGSKA (reference sequence). V was shortened by 6 bases and J by 1 base, with 9 bases between the two germline ends. For the CDR3, the DNA is TGCAGTGCGCGCAGGAGGAACACTGAAGCTTTCTTT. Translated, it gives CSARRRNTEAFF.

The rearrangement uses TRBV20-1 and TRBJ2-1; 8 bases are a match to TRBD2. The ends lost 6 bases at V and 6 bases at J; junction bases unmatched: 10. Germline CDR1 reads DFQATT; CDR2 reads SNEGSKA (reference sequence). The CDR3 runs 14 residues. CDR3 in DNA: TGCAGTGCCCACCCGGCGGGGGGCGGCAATGAGCAGTTCTTC. Translating it yields CSAHPAGGGNEQFF.

This clonotype has only a few counts. V gene TRBV9 combines with J gene TRBJ2-3; D is unclear. Germline lookup yields CDR1 SGDLS and CDR2 YYNGEE. The CDR3 length is 14 residues. The V gene lost 4 bases and the J gene lost 4 bases, with 13 bases spanning the gap. The CDR3 coding sequence is TGTGCCAGCAGCTGGAGAGTCAAGTCAGATACGCAGTATTTT. Amino acids: CASSWRVKSDTQYF. The full variable domain, rest sourced from reference TRBV9 and TRBJ2-3, is DSGVTQTPKHLITATGQRVTLRCSPRSGDLSVYWYQQSLDQGLQFLIQYYNGEERAKGNILERFSAQQFPDLHSELNLSSLELGDSALYFCASSWRVKSDTQYFGPGTRLTVL.

The chain has TRBV24-1 and TRBJ2-2; D might be TRBD1 (6 bases). The CDR3 spans 14 residues. The V end was cut by 5 bases, the J end by 4 bases, with 10 bases between. The germline CDR1 and CDR2 sequences are KGHDR and SFDVKD. The CDR3 region is CATSATGTTGELFF. CDR3 sequence (DNA): TGTGCCACCAGTGCGACAGGAACCACCGGGGAGCTGTTTTTT.

In this sample, this clonotype turned up many times. This rearrangement joins TRBV20-1 to TRBJ2-1; 11 bases map to TRBD2. V was pared by 2 bases and J by 8 bases, with 5 bases of the junction left unmatched. CDR1 is DFQATT and CDR2 is SNEGSKA in the germline V gene (reference sequence). The CDR3 totals 14 residues. The CDR3 spells CSARPSGRRDEQFF. Here the CDR3 DNA reads TGCAGTGCTAGACCTAGCGGGAGGAGGGATGAGCAGTTCTTC.

The chain has TRBV9 and TRBJ1-6; D unclear. The V gene's germline CDR1 is SGDLS and CDR2 YYNGEE. Trimming left V 7 bases short and J 8 bases short, with 13 bases between. The CDR3 runs 13 residues. The CDR3 DNA reads TGTGCCAGCGGGAAAGATCCGGATTCACCCCTCCACTTT. It yields the protein CASGKDPDSPLHF.

This chain connects TRBV27 to TRBJ1-1; D is possibly TRBD1 (6 bases). The CDR3 is 18 amino acids. With 8 bases removed from V and 2 bases from J, the gap between germline ends came to 27 bases. Germline V gene lookup returns CDR1 MNHEY and CDR2 SMNVEV (reference sequence). CDR3 nucleotides: TGTGCCAGCTACAATCGCGTTCCGGGGGGCGCCGGAAACACTGAAGCTTTCTTT. Translating gives CASYNRVPGGAGNTEAFF.

This chain connects TRBV12-3 or TRBV12-4 to TRBJ2-7, with 12 bases that match TRBD2. The CDR3 has 15 amino acids. V dropped 2 bases and J dropped 4; count of bases not matched to a gene: 3. In nucleotides, the CDR3 is TGTGCCAGCAGTTTAACTAGCGGGAGGAGGTACGAGCAGTACTTC. Translated: CASSLTSGRRYEQYF.